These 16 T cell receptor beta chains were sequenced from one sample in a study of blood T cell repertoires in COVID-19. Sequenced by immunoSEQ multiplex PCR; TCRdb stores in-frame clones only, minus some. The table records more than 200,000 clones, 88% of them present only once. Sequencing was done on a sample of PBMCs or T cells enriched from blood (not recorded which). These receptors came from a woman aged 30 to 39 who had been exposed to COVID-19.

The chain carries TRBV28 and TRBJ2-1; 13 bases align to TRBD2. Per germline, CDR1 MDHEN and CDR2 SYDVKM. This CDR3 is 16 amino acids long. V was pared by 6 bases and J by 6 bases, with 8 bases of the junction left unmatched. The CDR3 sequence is CASSPGLAGDINEQFF. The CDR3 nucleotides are TGTGCCAGCAGCCCCGGACTAGCGGGAGATATCAATGAGCAGTTCTTC. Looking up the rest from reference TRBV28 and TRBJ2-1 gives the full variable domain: DVKVTQSSRYLVKRTGEKVFLECVQDMDHENMFWYRQDPGLGLRLIYFSYDVKMKEKGDIPEGYSVSREKKERFSLILESASTNQTSMYLCASSPGLAGDINEQFFGPGTRLTVL.

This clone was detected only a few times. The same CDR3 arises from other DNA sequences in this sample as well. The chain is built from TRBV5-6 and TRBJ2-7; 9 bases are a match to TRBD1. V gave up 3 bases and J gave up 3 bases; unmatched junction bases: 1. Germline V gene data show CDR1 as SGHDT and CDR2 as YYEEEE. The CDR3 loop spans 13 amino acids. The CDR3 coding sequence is TGTGCCAGCAGCTACAGGGGGCTCTACGAGCAGTACTTC. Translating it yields CASSYRGLYEQYF.

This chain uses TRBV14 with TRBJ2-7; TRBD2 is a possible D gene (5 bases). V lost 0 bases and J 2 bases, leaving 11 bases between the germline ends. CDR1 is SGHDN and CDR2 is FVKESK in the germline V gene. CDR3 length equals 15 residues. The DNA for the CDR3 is TGTGCCAGCAGCCAAGAAAGAGGGTTCGCCTACGAGCAGTACTTC. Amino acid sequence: CASSQERGFAYEQYF.

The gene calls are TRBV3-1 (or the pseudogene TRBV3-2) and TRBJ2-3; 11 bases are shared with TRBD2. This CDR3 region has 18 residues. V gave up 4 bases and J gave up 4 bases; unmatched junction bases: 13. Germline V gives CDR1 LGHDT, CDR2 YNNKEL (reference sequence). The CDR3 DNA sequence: TGTGCCAGCAGCCCGTCCCGACTAGCGGGACATGGCGCAGATACGCAGTATTTT. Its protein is CASSPSRLAGHGADTQYF.

The CDR3 here is CASSQVLAGGSTGELFF. Written as DNA, the CDR3 is TGTGCCAGCAGCCAAGTCCTAGCGGGAGGGAGCACCGGGGAGCTGTTTTTT. The rearrangement joins TRBV4-2 to TRBJ2-2; 12 nucleotides align to TRBD2. V lost 1 base, J lost 4 bases, and 4 bases stayed unmatched. The CDR3 is 17 residues long. From germline, CDR1 is LGHNA and CDR2 YNFKEQ.

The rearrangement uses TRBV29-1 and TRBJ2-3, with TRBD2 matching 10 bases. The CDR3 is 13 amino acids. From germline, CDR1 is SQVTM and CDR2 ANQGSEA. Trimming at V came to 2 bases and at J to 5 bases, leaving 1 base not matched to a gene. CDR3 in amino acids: CSVERLAGDTQYF. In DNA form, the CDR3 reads TGCAGCGTTGAAAGACTAGCGGGAGATACGCAGTATTTT.

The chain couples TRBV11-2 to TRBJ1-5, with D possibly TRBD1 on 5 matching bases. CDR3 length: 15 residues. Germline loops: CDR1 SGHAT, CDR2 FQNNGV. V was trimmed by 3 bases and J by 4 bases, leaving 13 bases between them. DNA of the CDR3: TGTGCCAGCAGCTTGGGGACTTCGGGAAATCAGCCCCAGCATTTT. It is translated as CASSLGTSGNQPQHF.

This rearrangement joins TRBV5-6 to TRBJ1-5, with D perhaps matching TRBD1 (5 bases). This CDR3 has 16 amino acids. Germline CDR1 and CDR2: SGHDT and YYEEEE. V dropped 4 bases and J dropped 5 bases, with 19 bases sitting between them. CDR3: CASSDGKGGQHQPQHF. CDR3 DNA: TGTGCCAGCAGCGACGGAAAGGGCGGACAACATCAGCCCCAGCATTTT.

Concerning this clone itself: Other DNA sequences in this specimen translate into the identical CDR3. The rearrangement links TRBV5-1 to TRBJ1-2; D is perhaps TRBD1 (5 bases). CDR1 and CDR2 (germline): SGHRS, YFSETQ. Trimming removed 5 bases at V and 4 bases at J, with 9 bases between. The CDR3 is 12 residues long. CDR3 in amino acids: CASSSDSYGYTF. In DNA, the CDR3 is TGCGCCAGCAGTTCCGACAGCTATGGCTACACCTTC.

The CDR3 loop is CASSLRSGTVGDEQFF. The DNA for the CDR3 is TGTGCCAGCAGCTTAAGAAGCGGAACTGTCGGCGATGAGCAGTTCTTC. The J gene is TRBJ2-1, the V gene TRBV11-3, with D tentatively TRBD2 (5 bases). CDR1 is SGHNT, CDR2 YENEEA, per germline. V gave up 2 bases and J gave up 8 bases, with 19 bases separating them. The CDR3 has 16 residues. Based on the CDR3 plus reference TRBV11-3 and TRBJ2-1, the full variable domain is EAGVVQSPRYKIIEKKQPVAFWCNPISGHNTLYWYLQNLGQGPELLIRYENEEAVDDSQLPKDRFSAERLKGVDSTLKIQPAELGDSAVYLCASSLRSGTVGDEQFFGPGTRLTVL.

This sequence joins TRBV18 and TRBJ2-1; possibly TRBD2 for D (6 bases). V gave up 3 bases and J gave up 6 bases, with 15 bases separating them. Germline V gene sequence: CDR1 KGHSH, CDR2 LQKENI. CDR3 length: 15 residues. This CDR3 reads CASSPEREVRNEQFF. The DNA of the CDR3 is TGTGCCAGCTCACCGGAAAGGGAGGTTCGCAATGAGCAGTTCTTC.

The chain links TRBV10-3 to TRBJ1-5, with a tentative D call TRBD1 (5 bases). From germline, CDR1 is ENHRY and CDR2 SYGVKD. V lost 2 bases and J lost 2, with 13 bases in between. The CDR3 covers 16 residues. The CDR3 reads CAISEVGGLGNQPQHF. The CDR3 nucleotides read TGTGCCATCAGTGAGGTGGGGGGACTGGGCAATCAGCCCCAGCATTTT.

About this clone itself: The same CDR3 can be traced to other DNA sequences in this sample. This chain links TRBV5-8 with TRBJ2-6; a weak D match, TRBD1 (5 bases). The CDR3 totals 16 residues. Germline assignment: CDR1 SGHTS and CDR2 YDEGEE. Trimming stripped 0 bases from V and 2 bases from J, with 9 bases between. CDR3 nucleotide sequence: TGTGCCAGCAGCTTGGTGGCAGGGCCTGGGGCCAACGTCCTGACTTTC. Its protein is CASSLVAGPGANVLTF.

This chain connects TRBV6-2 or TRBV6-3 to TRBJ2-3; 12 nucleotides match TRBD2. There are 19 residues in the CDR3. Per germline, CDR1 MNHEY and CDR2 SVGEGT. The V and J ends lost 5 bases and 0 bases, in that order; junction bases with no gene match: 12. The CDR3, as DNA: TGTGCCAGCAGTCCCCTCCCTAGCGGGAGGGCCTACAGCACAGATACGCAGTATTTT. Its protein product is CASSPLPSGRAYSTDTQYF.

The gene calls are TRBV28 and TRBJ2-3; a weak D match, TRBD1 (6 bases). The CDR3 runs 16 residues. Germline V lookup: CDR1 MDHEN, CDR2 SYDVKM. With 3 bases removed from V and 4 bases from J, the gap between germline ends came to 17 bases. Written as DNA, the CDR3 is TGTGCCAGCAGTTTCATCGGGCAGGGGTCTGCAGATACGCAGTATTTT. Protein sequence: CASSFIGQGSADTQYF.

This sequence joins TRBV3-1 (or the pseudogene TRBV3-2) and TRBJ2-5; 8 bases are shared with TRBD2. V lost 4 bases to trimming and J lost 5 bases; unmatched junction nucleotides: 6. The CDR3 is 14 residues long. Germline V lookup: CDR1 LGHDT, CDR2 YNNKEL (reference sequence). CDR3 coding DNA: TGTGCCAGCAGCCTCCGGACTAGCAAGGAGACCCAGTACTTC. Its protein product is CASSLRTSKETQYF.